This T cell receptor beta chain originates from a study of a mutant IDH1 vaccine in newly diagnosed glioma. Study-wide background: The treated group averaged 40.4 years old and was about 60% male, about 40% female. Therapy received beforehand was radiotherapy, temozolomide, or both, with most patients given both. Overall study findings and caveats: Evidence of vaccine-induced immune responses was documented in over 85% of patients.

Notes on this clone: Antigen specificity is unknown.

As for time point: week 47, end of study. Doses of 300 ug of mutant IDH1 20-mer peptide were given with topical imiquimod. Some clones are missing from TCRdb's copy, which holds only in-frame ones; the method was immunoSEQ multiplex PCR. This sample has approximately 60,000 clones, with 83% found just once. Germline CDR1 is MNHNS and CDR2 is SASEGT. V was shortened by 8 bases and J by 6 bases, with 20 bases between the two germline ends. This CDR3 has 15 amino acids. This receptor was obtained from a man younger than 45 with glioma. The sample here was PBMCs, taken from a glioma patient whose treatment included an IDH1 peptide vaccine. The chain couples TRBV6-1 to TRBJ1-5, with D possibly being TRBD1 (5 bases). For the CDR3, the DNA is TGTGCCAGCGGAGATGGGGGAGGGTTGAGTCAGCCCCAGCATTTT. It yields the protein CASGDGGGLSQPQHF.